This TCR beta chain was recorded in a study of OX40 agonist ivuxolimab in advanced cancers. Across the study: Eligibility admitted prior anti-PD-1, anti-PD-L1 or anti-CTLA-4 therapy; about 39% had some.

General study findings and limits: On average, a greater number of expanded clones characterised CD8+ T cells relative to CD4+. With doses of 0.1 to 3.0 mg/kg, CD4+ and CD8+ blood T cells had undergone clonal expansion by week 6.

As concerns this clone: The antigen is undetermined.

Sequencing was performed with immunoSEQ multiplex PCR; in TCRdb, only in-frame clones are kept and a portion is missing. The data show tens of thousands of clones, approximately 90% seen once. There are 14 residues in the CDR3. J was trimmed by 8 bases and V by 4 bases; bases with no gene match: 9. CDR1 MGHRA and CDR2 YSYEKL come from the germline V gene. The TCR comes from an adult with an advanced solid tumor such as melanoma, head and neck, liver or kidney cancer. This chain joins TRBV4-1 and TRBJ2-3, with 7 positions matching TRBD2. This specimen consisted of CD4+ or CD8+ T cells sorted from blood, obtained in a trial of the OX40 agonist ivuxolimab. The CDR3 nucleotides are TGCGCCAGCAGCCCCGGACTAGTCGGGAGTACGCAGTATTTT. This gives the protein CASSPGLVGSTQYF.